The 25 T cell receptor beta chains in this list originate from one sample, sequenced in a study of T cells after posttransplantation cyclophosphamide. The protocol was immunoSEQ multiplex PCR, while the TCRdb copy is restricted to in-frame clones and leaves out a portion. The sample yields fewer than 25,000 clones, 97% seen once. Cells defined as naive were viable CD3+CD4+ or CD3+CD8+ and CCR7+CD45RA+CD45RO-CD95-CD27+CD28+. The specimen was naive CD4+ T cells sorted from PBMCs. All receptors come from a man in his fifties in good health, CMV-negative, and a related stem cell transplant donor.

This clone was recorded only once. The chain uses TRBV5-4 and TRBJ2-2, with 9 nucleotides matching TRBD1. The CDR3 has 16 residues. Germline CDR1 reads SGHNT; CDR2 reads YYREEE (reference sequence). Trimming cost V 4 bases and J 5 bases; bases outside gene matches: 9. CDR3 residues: CASSPGQGFVTGELFF. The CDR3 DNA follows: TGTGCCAGCAGCCCGGGACAGGGCTTTGTTACCGGGGAGCTGTTTTTT.

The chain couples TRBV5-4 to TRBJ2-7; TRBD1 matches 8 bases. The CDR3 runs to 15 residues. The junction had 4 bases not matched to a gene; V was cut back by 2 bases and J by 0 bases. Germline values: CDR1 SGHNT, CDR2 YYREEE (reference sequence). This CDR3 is CASSFRDRTSYEQYF. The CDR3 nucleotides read TGTGCCAGCAGCTTTCGGGACAGGACCTCCTACGAGCAGTACTTC. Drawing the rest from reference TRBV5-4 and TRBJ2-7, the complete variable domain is ETGVTQSPTHLIKTRGQQVTLRCSSQSGHNTVSWYQQALGQGPQFIFQYYREEENGRGNFPPRFSGLQFPNYSSELNVNALELDDSALYLCASSFRDRTSYEQYFGPGTRLTVT.

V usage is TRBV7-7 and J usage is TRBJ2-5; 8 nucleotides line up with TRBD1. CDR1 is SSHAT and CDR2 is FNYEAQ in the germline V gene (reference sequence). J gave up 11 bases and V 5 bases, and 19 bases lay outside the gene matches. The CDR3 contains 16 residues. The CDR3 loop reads CASSENLARGQAGQYF. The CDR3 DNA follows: TGTGCCAGCAGCGAGAATCTTGCCAGGGGGCAAGCCGGTCAGTACTTC.

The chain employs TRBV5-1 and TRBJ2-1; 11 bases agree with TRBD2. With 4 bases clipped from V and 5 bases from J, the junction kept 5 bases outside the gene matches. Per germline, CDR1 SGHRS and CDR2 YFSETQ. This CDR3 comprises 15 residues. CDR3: CASSMTSGAHNEQFF. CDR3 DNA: TGCGCCAGCAGCATGACTAGCGGGGCACACAATGAGCAGTTCTTC.

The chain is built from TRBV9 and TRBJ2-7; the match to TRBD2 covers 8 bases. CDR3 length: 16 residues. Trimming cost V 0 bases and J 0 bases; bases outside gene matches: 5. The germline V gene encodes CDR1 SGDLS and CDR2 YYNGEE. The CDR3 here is CASSVDGGALSYEQYF. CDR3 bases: TGTGCCAGCAGCGTAGACGGGGGGGCCCTCTCCTACGAGCAGTACTTC.

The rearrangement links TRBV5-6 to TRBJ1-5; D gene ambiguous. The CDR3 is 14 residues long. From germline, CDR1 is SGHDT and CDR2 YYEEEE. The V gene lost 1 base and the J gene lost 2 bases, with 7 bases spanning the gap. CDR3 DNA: TGTGCCAGCAGCTTGAGGAGAGGCAATCAGCCCCAGCATTTT. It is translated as CASSLRRGNQPQHF.

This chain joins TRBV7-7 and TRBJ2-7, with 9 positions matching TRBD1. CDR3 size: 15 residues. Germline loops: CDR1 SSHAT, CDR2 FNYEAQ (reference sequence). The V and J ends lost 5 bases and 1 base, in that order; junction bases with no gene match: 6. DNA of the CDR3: TGTGCCAGCAGCCCCGCCGGGACAGGGTCCTACGAGCAGTACTTC. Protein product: CASSPAGTGSYEQYF.

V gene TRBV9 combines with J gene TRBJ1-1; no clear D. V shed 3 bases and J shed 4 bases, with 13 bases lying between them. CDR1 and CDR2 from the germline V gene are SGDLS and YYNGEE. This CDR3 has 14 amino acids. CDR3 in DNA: TGTGCCAGCAGCGCCGGTTTTTGGAGCACTGAAGCTTTCTTT. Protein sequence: CASSAGFWSTEAFF. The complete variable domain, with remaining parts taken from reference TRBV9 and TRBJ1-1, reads DSGVTQTPKHLITATGQRVTLRCSPRSGDLSVYWYQQSLDQGLQFLIQYYNGEERAKGNILERFSAQQFPDLHSELNLSSLELGDSALYFCASSAGFWSTEAFFGQGTRLTVV.

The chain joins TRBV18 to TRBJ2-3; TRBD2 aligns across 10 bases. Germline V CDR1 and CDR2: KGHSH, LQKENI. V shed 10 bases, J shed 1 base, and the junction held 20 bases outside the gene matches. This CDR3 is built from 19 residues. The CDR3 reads CATPGGLAGVRECTDTQYF. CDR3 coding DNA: TGTGCCACCCCGGGGGGGCTAGCGGGGGTCCGGGAATGCACAGATACGCAGTATTTT.

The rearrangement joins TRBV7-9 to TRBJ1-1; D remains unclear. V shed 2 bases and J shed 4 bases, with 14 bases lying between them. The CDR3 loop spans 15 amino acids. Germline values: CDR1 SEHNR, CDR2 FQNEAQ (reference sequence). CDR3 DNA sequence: TGTGCCAGCAGCTTAATGTCGGGGTTAACCACTGAAGCTTTCTTT. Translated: CASSLMSGLTTEAFF.

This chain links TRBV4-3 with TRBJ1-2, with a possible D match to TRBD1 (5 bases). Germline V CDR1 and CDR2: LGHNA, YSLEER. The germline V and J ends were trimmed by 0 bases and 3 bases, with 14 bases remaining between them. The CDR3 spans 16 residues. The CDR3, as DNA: TGCGCCAGCAGCCAAGATATCCCCCCGGGGGACTATGGCTACACCTTC. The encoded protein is CASSQDIPPGDYGYTF.

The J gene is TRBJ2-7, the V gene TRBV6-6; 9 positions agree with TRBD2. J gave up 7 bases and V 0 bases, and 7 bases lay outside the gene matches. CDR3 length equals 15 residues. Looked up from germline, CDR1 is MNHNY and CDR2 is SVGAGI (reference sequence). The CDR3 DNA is TGTGCCAGCAGTTACTCGGCTAGCGGGAATGAGGAGCAGTACTTC. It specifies CASSYSASGNEEQYF.

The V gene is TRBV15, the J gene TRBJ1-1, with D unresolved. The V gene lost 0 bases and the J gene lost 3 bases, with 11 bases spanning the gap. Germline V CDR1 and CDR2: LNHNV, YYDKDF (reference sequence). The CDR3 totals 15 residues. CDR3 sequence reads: CATSRDLRRDTEAFF. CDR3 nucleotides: TGTGCCACCAGCAGAGATCTCCGGAGGGACACTGAAGCTTTCTTT.

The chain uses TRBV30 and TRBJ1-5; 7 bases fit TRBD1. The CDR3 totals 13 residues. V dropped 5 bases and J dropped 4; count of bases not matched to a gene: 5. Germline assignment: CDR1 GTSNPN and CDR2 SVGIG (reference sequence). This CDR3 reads CAWATGDNQPQHF. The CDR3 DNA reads TGTGCCTGGGCCACAGGGGATAATCAGCCCCAGCATTTT.

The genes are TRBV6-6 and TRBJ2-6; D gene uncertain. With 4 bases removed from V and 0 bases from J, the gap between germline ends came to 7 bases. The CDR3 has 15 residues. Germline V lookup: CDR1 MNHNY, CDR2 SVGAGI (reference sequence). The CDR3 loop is CASSSSGSGANVLTF. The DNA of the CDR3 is TGTGCCAGCAGTTCATCGGGCTCTGGGGCCAACGTCCTGACTTTC.

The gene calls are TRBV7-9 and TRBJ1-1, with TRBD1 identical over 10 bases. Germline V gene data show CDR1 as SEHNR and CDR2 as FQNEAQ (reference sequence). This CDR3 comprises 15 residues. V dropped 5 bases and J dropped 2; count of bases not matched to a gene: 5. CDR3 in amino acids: CASSPRDRGNTEAFF. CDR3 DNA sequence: TGTGCCAGCAGCCCCCGGGACAGGGGAAACACTGAAGCTTTCTTT.

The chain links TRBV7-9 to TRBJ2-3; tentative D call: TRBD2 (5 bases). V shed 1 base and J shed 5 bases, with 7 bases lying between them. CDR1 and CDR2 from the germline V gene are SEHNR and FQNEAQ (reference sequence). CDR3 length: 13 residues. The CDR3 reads CASSLDGGDTQYF. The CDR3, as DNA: TGTGCCAGCAGCTTAGATGGAGGAGATACGCAGTATTTT.

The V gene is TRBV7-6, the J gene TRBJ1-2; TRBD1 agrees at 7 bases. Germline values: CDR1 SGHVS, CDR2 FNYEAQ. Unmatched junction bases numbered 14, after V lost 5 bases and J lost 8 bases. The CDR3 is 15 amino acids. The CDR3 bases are TGTGCCAGCAGCCCCCAAGGGGGCGCCGTCGACGGCTACACCTTC. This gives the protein CASSPQGGAVDGYTF.

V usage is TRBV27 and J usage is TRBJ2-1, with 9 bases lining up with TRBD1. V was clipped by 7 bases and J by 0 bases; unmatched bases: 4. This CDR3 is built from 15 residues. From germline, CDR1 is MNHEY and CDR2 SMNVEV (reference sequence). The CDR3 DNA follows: TGTGCCAGCACCAGACAGGGGGACTCCTACAATGAGCAGTTCTTC. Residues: CASTRQGDSYNEQFF.

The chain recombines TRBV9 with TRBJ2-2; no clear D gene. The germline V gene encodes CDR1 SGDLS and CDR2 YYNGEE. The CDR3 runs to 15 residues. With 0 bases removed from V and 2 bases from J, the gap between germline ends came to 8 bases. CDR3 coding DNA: TGTGCCAGCAGCGTAGCGCCCACAAACACCGGGGAGCTGTTTTTT. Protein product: CASSVAPTNTGELFF.

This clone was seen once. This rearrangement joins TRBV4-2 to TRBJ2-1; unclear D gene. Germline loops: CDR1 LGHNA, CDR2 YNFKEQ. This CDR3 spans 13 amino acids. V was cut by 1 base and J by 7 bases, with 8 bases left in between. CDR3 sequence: CASSQVAENEQFF. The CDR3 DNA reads TGTGCCAGCAGCCAAGTGGCGGAAAATGAGCAGTTCTTC.

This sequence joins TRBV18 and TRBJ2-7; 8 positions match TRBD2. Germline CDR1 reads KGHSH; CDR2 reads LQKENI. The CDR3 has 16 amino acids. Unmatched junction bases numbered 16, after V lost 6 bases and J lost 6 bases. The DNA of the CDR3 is TGTGCCAGCTCTCCAAACGAAGCGGGAGCGGGGATCGAGCAGTACTTC. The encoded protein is CASSPNEAGAGIEQYF.

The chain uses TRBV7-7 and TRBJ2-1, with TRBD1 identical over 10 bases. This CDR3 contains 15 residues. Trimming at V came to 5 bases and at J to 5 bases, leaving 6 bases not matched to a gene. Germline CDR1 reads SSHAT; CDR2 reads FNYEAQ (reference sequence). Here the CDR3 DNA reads TGTGCCAGCAGCCCCGGACAGGGGGACCACAATGAGCAGTTCTTC. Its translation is CASSPGQGDHNEQFF.

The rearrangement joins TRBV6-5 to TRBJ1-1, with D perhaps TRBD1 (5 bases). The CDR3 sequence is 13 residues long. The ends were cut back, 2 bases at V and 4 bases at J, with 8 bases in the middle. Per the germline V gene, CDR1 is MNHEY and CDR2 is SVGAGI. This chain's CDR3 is CASSYRGATEAFF. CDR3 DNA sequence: TGTGCCAGCAGTTACCGTGGGGCCACTGAAGCTTTCTTT.

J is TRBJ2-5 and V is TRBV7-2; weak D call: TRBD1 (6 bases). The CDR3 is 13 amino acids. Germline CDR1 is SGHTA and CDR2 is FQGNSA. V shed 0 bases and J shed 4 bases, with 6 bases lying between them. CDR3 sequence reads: CASSLATGETQYF. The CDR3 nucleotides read TGTGCCAGCAGCTTAGCGACAGGAGAGACCCAGTACTTC.